This T cell receptor (beta chain) appears in the sequencing data of a study of blood T cell repertoires in COVID-19. Produced via immunoSEQ multiplex PCR; TCRdb's table is partial and in-frame only. The data show about 220,000 clones, with approximately 85% seen just once and over 2.5% held by the top ten. With 0 bases removed from V and 9 bases from J, the gap between germline ends came to 11 bases. The CDR3 has 13 residues. The germline gives CDR1 LNHNV, CDR2 YYDKDF (reference sequence). This chain links TRBV15 with TRBJ1-1; D uncertain. The clonotype originates from a man aged 50-59 years who had recovered from COVID-19. Input material: peripheral blood. The CDR3 here is CATSRDLDSQAFF. Here the CDR3 DNA reads TGTGCCACCAGCAGAGATCTAGACTCCCAAGCTTTCTTT.